This T cell receptor (beta chain) was documented in a study of yellow fever vaccine responses in identical twins. This clonotype came up a few times. Its antigen is unidentified. TCRdb redid the calling of the RT-PCR reads with MiXCR, one entry per CDR3 protein. The sample has more than 15,000 distinct CDR3 sequences; less than 75% are singletons. Germline loops: CDR1 SGHNT, CDR2 YYREEE (reference sequence). The V and J ends lost 3 bases and 1 base, in that order; junction bases with no gene match: 12. There are 17 residues in the CDR3. Broader study findings: Reported findings indicate that twins' vaccine T cell responses seemed partially convergent, partially personalized.

The rearrangement joins TRBV5-4 to TRBJ1-1, with 7 bases identical to TRBD1. The sequenced sample was T cells from blood (PBMCs), unsorted or a sorted subset (not recorded which), obtained before or after yellow fever vaccination (not recorded which). The sequence was collected from a woman under 30 who received the yellow fever vaccine. CDR3 sequence (DNA): TGTGCCAGCAGCTCGGGGACAGTCCGAACACAGAACACTGAAGCTTTCTTT. Encoded protein: CASSSGTVRTQNTEAFF.